The 32 T cell receptor beta chains below all came from one sample that was sequenced in a study of blood T cell repertoires in COVID-19 (dated by TCRdb to the early 2020s). The library was made by the immunoSEQ multiplex PCR assay. Sourced from immuneACCESS, this table was stored by TCRdb with only in-frame sequences that have V and J called. A share of the clones is absent; for the studies checked, an unresolved V gene accounts for under half, and the remainder has no known explanation. The sample table shows approximately 300,000 clones, and roughly 86% are seen once. The biggest ten clones account for about 2.6% of the sample. The material sequenced was PBMCs or T cells enriched from blood (not recorded which). Every receptor here comes from a woman between 18 and 30 years old who had recovered from COVID-19.

In this sample, this clone turned up once. The CDR3 nucleotides are TGTGCCAGCAGTGAAGCCCAAAGCACAGATACGCAGTATTTT. Its protein is CASSEAQSTDTQYF. The chain links TRBV2 to TRBJ2-3; D not certain. Germline assignment: CDR1 SNHLY and CDR2 FYNNEI. Trimming took 0 bases from V and 0 from J, leaving 4 bases between them. The CDR3 has 14 amino acids.

V is TRBV28 and J is TRBJ1-2; no clear D. This CDR3 has 15 residues. Trimming left V 5 bases short and J 8 bases short, with 21 bases between. The V gene's germline CDR1 is MDHEN and CDR2 SYDVKM. The CDR3 sequence: CASSRGRGNWGGYTF. CDR3 in DNA: TGTGCCAGCAGTCGCGGACGGGGTAACTGGGGAGGCTACACCTTC.

The V call is TRBV6-6, the J call TRBJ2-7; unclear D gene. V was shortened by 5 bases and J by 3 bases, with 11 bases between the two germline ends. The CDR3 spans 13 residues. Germline CDR1 is MNHNY and CDR2 is SVGAGI (reference sequence). This CDR3 is CASSPFSDYEQYF. The CDR3, as DNA: TGTGCCAGCAGTCCTTTTAGTGACTACGAGCAGTACTTC.

This clone is a singleton in its sample. The CDR3 spells CASSQEMTSGSAGNEQFF. CDR3 DNA: TGTGCCAGCAGCCAAGAAATGACTAGCGGGAGCGCCGGCAATGAGCAGTTCTTC. The chain links TRBV4-2 to TRBJ2-1; 12 nucleotides align to TRBD2. Germline-derived CDR1 and CDR2 are LGHNA and YNFKEQ. Trimming removed 0 bases from V and 6 bases from J; junction bases left unmatched: 9. CDR3 length: 18 residues.

V and J are TRBV6-5 and TRBJ1-2, with a possible D match to TRBD1 (5 bases). Germline V CDR1 and CDR2: MNHEY, SVGAGI. This CDR3 has 12 amino acids. The V gene lost 10 bases and the J gene lost 7 bases, with 16 bases spanning the gap. For the CDR3, the DNA is TGTGCCACCTCCGGGGGTGGGGCTGGCTACACCTTC. This encodes CATSGGGAGYTF.

The chain is built from TRBV10-3 and TRBJ1-1; tentative D call: TRBD1 (6 bases). The CDR3 has 13 amino acids. Looked up from germline, CDR1 is ENHRY and CDR2 is SYGVKD. Between the trimmed V and J ends, which lost 7 bases and 1 base, there was a span of 10 bases. CDR3 bases: TGTGCCATCACGAGACAGGAGAACACTGAAGCTTTCTTT. This encodes CAITRQENTEAFF.

The V call is TRBV11-3, the J call TRBJ2-2; tentative D call: TRBD1 (6 bases). The V gene lost 5 bases and the J gene lost 4 bases, with 14 bases spanning the gap. The CDR3 has 15 amino acids. The germline gives CDR1 SGHNT, CDR2 YENEEA. CDR3 bases: TGTGCCAGCAGCGGGAGAGGGACACCCACCGGGGAGCTGTTTTTT. Its translation is CASSGRGTPTGELFF.

This chain joins TRBV30 and TRBJ2-7; TRBD2 is a possible D gene (5 bases). CDR1 and CDR2 from the germline V gene are GTSNPN and SVGIG (reference sequence). The ends were cut back, 2 bases at V and 2 bases at J, with 10 bases in the middle. The CDR3 runs 13 residues. This CDR3 reads CAWSRQEAYEQYF. CDR3 coding DNA: TGTGCCTGGAGTCGCCAGGAGGCCTACGAGCAGTACTTC.

This chain connects TRBV19 to TRBJ2-1; perhaps TRBD2 as D (5 bases). Germline V gene sequence: CDR1 LNHDA, CDR2 SQIVND (reference sequence). The CDR3 is 14 residues long. V was shortened by 6 bases and J by 10 bases, with 19 bases between the two germline ends. In DNA form, the CDR3 reads TGTGCCAGTAGCCCGTTGGTAGGGCCGGGAGAGCAGTTCTTC. Protein product: CASSPLVGPGEQFF.

The V call is TRBV30, the J call TRBJ2-3; D remains ambiguous. Germline CDR1 GTSNPN, CDR2 SVGIG (reference sequence). The V gene lost 4 bases and the J gene lost 5 bases, with 10 bases spanning the gap. CDR3 length equals 12 residues. CDR3 residues: CAWNPGRDTQYF. Here the CDR3 DNA reads TGTGCCTGGAACCCAGGCAGAGATACGCAGTATTTT.

The chain links TRBV23-1 to TRBJ1-5; 11 bases agree with TRBD1. TRBV23-1 counts as an open reading frame of uncertain function. Trimming at V came to 4 bases and at J to 8 bases, leaving 1 base not matched to a gene. The CDR3 length is 13 residues. The CDR3 region has the DNA TGCGCCAGCAGTCGGACAGGGGGCGAGCCCCAGCATTTT. Protein sequence: CASSRTGGEPQHF.

In this sample, this clone turned up a few times. The CDR3 protein is CASSEVIYRNSFQPQHF. The CDR3 bases are TGTGCCAGCAGTGAAGTGATTTACCGTAACAGTTTTCAGCCCCAGCATTTT. The chain couples TRBV6-1 to TRBJ1-5; no clear D gene. Trimming left V 1 base short and J 6 bases short, with 19 bases between. From germline, CDR1 is MNHNS and CDR2 SASEGT. The CDR3 runs 17 residues.

This clone has a handful of counts. J is TRBJ2-7 and V is TRBV30; D not certain. The V gene's germline CDR1 is GTSNPN and CDR2 SVGIG (reference sequence). V gave up 2 bases and J gave up 3 bases, with 8 bases separating them. CDR3 length: 12 residues. In DNA form, the CDR3 reads TGTGCCTGGAGTTGGGCAGACTACGAGCAGTACTTC. This translates into CAWSWADYEQYF.

The rearrangement links TRBV28 to TRBJ2-7; D ambiguous. There are 14 residues in the CDR3. Trimming removed 3 bases at V and 6 bases at J, with 15 bases between. The germline V gene encodes CDR1 MDHEN and CDR2 SYDVKM. The chain's CDR3 is CASSFEAWPVEQYF. In DNA, the CDR3 is TGTGCCAGCAGTTTCGAGGCCTGGCCGGTCGAGCAGTACTTC.

The chain has TRBV5-1 and TRBJ2-7; D gene uncertain. CDR3 length equals 13 residues. Trimming pared 4 bases from V and 1 base from J, leaving 9 bases between. Germline V lookup: CDR1 SGHRS, CDR2 YFSETQ. CDR3 in DNA: TGCGCCAGCAGCGTGGACGGTTCCTACGAGCAGTACTTC. Translation gives CASSVDGSYEQYF. The full variable domain, its missing parts supplied by reference TRBV5-1 and TRBJ2-7, is KAGVTQTPRYLIKTRGQQVTLSCSPISGHRSVSWYQQTPGQGLQFLFEYFSETQRNKGNFPGRFSGRQFSNSRSEMNVSTLELGDSALYLCASSVDGSYEQYFGPGTRLTVT.

The genes are TRBV5-1 and TRBJ2-1; no definite D call. CDR3 length: 14 residues. Trimming stripped 0 bases from V and 5 bases from J, with 9 bases between. The V gene's germline CDR1 is SGHRS and CDR2 YFSETQ. The CDR3 nucleotides read TGCGCCAGCAGCTTGGCCGATCTAAACAATGAGCAGTTCTTC. This translates into CASSLADLNNEQFF.

For the CDR3, the DNA is TGTGCCAGCAGCTTAGCGGGTGGGGGGTTCACCTACGAGCAGTACTTC. Protein product: CASSLAGGGFTYEQYF. V usage is TRBV7-2 and J usage is TRBJ2-7, with a weak D call TRBD2 (6 bases). The CDR3 spans 16 residues. Germline values: CDR1 SGHTA, CDR2 FQGNSA. Trimming removed 0 bases from V and 2 bases from J, with 14 bases in between.

This clone was seen a handful of times. This chain links TRBV6-5 with TRBJ1-2; D gene ambiguous. The CDR3 has 13 amino acids. CDR1 and CDR2 from the germline V gene are MNHEY and SVGAGI. V was shortened by 6 bases and J by 0 bases, with 8 bases between the two germline ends. This CDR3 is CASSKSPNYGYTF. The DNA of the CDR3 is TGTGCCAGCAGCAAAAGCCCTAACTATGGCTACACCTTC.

This clone was seen once. The chain has TRBV11-2 and TRBJ1-3, with D tentatively TRBD1 (5 bases). The V end lost 3 bases, the J end lost 3 bases, and 9 bases lay between the germline ends. Germline V CDR1 and CDR2: SGHAT, FQNNGV. The CDR3 contains 14 residues. This CDR3 reads CASSLLRVGNTIYF. CDR3 bases: TGTGCCAGCAGCTTGCTCAGGGTTGGAAACACCATATATTTT.

The chain uses TRBV27 and TRBJ2-1, with D possibly matching TRBD2 (6 bases). Trimming shortened V by 2 bases and J by 7 bases, and 15 bases separated the two germline ends. This CDR3 comprises 15 residues. The germline V gene encodes CDR1 MNHEY and CDR2 SMNVEV (reference sequence). The CDR3 bases are TGTGCCAGCAGTTTAGTTAGCGGAAGCAATAATGAGCAGTTCTTC. This gives the protein CASSLVSGSNNEQFF.

The sample holds one count of this clone. The J gene is TRBJ1-2, the V gene TRBV7-2; a possible D gene is TRBD1 (6 bases). CDR3 length: 14 residues. Trimming took 1 base from V and 5 from J, leaving 11 bases between them. CDR1 is SGHTA and CDR2 is FQGNSA in the germline V gene. CDR3 nucleotide sequence: TGTGCCAGCAGCTTAGACAGGGCTGCATATGGCTACACCTTC. Amino acids: CASSLDRAAYGYTF.

J is TRBJ2-1 and V is TRBV28; 11 nucleotides match TRBD1. The CDR3 spans 15 residues. Germline loops: CDR1 MDHEN, CDR2 SYDVKM. V shed 6 bases, J shed 6 bases, and the junction held 7 bases outside the gene matches. Here the CDR3 DNA reads TGTGCCAGCAGCCGCTCCGGGACAGGGGGCAATGAGCAGTTCTTC. Encoded protein: CASSRSGTGGNEQFF. Full variable domain (outside the CDR3, taken from reference TRBV28 and TRBJ2-1): DVKVTQSSRYLVKRTGEKVFLECVQDMDHENMFWYRQDPGLGLRLIYFSYDVKMKEKGDIPEGYSVSREKKERFSLILESASTNQTSMYLCASSRSGTGGNEQFFGPGTRLTVL.

The chain joins TRBV7-3 to TRBJ2-1; TRBD2 matches 11 bases. Germline CDR1 reads SGHTA; CDR2 reads FQGTGA. The junction had 0 bases not matched to a gene; V was cut back by 5 bases and J by 0 bases. The CDR3 loop spans 15 amino acids. This CDR3 is CASSTSGSSYNEQFF. Written as DNA, the CDR3 is TGTGCCAGCAGCACTAGCGGGAGCTCCTACAATGAGCAGTTCTTC.

This chain uses TRBV27 with TRBJ2-6; D might be TRBD1 (5 bases). V was trimmed by 3 bases and J by 2 bases, leaving 17 bases between them. The CDR3 length is 18 residues. Germline lookup yields CDR1 MNHEY and CDR2 SMNVEV (reference sequence). The CDR3 here is CASSFRTARGAGANVLTF. DNA of the CDR3: TGTGCCAGCAGTTTCCGCACAGCTAGGGGCGCTGGGGCCAACGTCCTGACTTTC. Based on the CDR3 plus reference TRBV27 and TRBJ2-6, the full variable domain is EAQVTQNPRYLITVTGKKLTVTCSQNMNHEYMSWYRQDPGLGLRQIYYSMNVEVTDKGDVPEGYKVSRKEKRNFPLILESPSPNQTSLYFCASSFRTARGAGANVLTFGAGSRLTVL.

The gene calls are TRBV23-1 and TRBJ1-5; unclear D gene. TRBV23-1 is an open reading frame, and its role is uncertain. V was pared by 3 bases and J by 5 bases, with 20 bases between. This CDR3 comprises 17 residues. The CDR3 protein is CASSHPTYQDGDQPQHF. CDR3 nucleotides: TGCGCCAGCAGTCACCCAACTTATCAAGACGGGGATCAGCCCCAGCATTTT.

The chain recombines TRBV2 with TRBJ1-6; 10 bases align to TRBD1. The germline gives CDR1 SNHLY, CDR2 FYNNEI. V shed 0 bases and J 9 bases; nucleotides not matched to a gene: 11. The CDR3 runs to 18 residues. CDR3 amino acids: CASSEAPLRTGGSSPLHF. In DNA, the CDR3 is TGTGCCAGCAGTGAAGCGCCCCTTAGGACAGGGGGTAGTTCACCCCTCCACTTT.

The chain uses TRBV19 and TRBJ1-5; a weak D match, TRBD1 (5 bases). Trimming left V 2 bases short and J 6 bases short, with 14 bases between. Looked up from germline, CDR1 is LNHDA and CDR2 is SQIVND (reference sequence). The CDR3 length is 15 residues. Here the CDR3 DNA reads TGTGCCAGTAGTATAATGGCGCAGGGAGGTCAGCCCCAGCATTTT. It yields the protein CASSIMAQGGQPQHF.

The V gene is TRBV6-1, the J gene TRBJ1-2; maybe TRBD1 (5 bases). The V end was cut by 0 bases, the J end by 7 bases, with 9 bases between. CDR1 MNHNS and CDR2 SASEGT come from the germline V gene. This CDR3 has 13 amino acids. The CDR3 DNA reads TGTGCCAGCAGTGAAGCAAGGGGCTCTGGCTACACCTTC. Translating it yields CASSEARGSGYTF.

This clone was seen more than once but under ten times. The chain recombines TRBV5-1 with TRBJ1-5, with D possibly matching TRBD1 (6 bases). V lost 5 bases and J 4 bases, leaving 13 bases between the germline ends. Germline assignment: CDR1 SGHRS and CDR2 YFSETQ. This CDR3 has 14 amino acids. DNA of the CDR3: TGCGCCAGCAGTCAGGGGCCCCTAAATCAGCCCCAGCATTTT. Translated: CASSQGPLNQPQHF.

V is TRBV10-3 and J is TRBJ2-7; 9 bases map to TRBD2. The trim removed 3 bases at V and 2 bases at J, leaving 2 bases unmatched. This CDR3 has 14 residues. CDR1 and CDR2 from the germline V gene are ENHRY and SYGVKD. In nucleotides, the CDR3 is TGTGCCATCAGTGAAGCGGGAGGCGCCTACGAGCAGTACTTC. Protein: CAISEAGGAYEQYF.

The genes are TRBV6-1 and TRBJ1-2; 11 positions match TRBD1. The CDR3 extends over 16 amino acids. The V and J ends lost 4 bases and 6 bases, in that order; junction bases with no gene match: 10. Germline V gene data show CDR1 as MNHNS and CDR2 as SASEGT. CDR3 coding DNA: TGTGCCAGCAGTGGGGATACGGGACAGGGGGGAAATGGCTACACCTTC. This sequence encodes CASSGDTGQGGNGYTF.

This chain uses TRBV5-1 with TRBJ2-1; 8 bases are shared with TRBD2. Looked up from germline, CDR1 is SGHRS and CDR2 is YFSETQ. The ends lost 3 bases at V and 7 bases at J; junction bases unmatched: 3. The length of the CDR3 is 13 residues. CDR3 sequence reads: CASSSSGWNEQFF. The DNA for the CDR3 is TGCGCCAGCAGCTCTAGCGGGTGGAATGAGCAGTTCTTC.